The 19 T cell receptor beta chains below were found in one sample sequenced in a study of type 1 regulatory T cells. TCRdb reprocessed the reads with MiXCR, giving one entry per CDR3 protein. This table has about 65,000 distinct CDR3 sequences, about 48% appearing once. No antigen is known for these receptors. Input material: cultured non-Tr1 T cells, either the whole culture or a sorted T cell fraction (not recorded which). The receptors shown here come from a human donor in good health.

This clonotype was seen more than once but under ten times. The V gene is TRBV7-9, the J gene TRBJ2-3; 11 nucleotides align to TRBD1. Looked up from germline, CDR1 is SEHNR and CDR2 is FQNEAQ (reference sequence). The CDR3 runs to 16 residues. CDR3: CATGTGGLRSTDTQYF. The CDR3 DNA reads TGTGCTACCGGGACAGGGGGTTTACGAAGCACAGATACGCAGTATTTT.

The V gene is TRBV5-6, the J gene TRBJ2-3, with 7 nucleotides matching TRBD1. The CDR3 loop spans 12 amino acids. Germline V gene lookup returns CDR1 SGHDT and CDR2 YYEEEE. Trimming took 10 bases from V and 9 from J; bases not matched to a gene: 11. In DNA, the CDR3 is TGTGCCGTAGGATACAGGGGAATCACGCAGTATTTT. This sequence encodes CAVGYRGITQYF.

CDR3 amino acids: CASSFGQGGHEQYF. The CDR3 nucleotides read TGTGCCAGCAGCTTTGGACAGGGAGGCCACGAGCAGTACTTC. This chain connects TRBV7-2 to TRBJ2-7; 8 bases are shared with TRBD1. V was pared by 3 bases and J by 5 bases, with 6 bases of the junction left unmatched. This CDR3 has 14 residues. Germline CDR1 SGHTA, CDR2 FQGNSA.

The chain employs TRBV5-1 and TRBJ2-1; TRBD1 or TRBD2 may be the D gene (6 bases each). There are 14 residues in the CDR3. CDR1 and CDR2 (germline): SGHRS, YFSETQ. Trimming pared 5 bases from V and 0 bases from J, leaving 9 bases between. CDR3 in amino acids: CASSRGDSYNEQFF. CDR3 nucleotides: TGCGCCAGCAGTAGGGGGGACTCCTACAATGAGCAGTTCTTC. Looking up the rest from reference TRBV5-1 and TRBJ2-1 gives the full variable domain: KAGVTQTPRYLIKTRGQQVTLSCSPISGHRSVSWYQQTPGQGLQFLFEYFSETQRNKGNFPGRFSGRQFSNSRSEMNVSTLELGDSALYLCASSRGDSYNEQFFGPGTRLTVL.

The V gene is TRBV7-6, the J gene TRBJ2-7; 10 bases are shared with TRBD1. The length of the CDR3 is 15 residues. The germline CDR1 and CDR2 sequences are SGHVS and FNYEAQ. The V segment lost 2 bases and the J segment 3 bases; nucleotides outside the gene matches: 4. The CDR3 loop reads CASSLRGQGIYEQYF. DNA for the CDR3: TGTGCCAGCAGCTTACGGGGACAGGGGATCTACGAGCAGTACTTC.

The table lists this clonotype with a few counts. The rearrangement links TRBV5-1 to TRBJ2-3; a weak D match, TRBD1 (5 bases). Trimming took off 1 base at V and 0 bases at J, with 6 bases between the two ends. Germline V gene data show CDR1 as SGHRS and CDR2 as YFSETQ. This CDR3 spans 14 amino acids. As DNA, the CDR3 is TGCGCCAGCAGCTTGCAGGGTAGCACAGATACGCAGTATTTT. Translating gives CASSLQGSTDTQYF.

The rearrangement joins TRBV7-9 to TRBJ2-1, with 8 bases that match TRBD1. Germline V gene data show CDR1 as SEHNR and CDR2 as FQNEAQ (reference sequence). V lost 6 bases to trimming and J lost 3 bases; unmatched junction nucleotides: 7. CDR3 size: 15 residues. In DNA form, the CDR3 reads TGTGCCAGCAGTATAGGACAGGGCTTCTACAATGAGCAGTTCTTC. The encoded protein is CASSIGQGFYNEQFF.

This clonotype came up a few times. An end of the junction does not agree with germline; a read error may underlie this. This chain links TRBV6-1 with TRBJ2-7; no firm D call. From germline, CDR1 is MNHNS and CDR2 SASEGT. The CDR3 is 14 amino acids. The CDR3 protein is CASSEKDGPYAQYF. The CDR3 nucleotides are TGTGCCAGCAGTGAAAAGGACGGACCCTACGCGCAGTACTTC.

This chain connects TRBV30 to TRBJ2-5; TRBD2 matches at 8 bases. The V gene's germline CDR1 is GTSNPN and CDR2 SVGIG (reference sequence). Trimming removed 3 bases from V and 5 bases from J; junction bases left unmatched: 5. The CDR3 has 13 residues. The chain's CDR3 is CAWSGTRWETQYF. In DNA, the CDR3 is TGTGCCTGGAGCGGGACTAGGTGGGAGACCCAGTACTTC.

For the CDR3, the DNA is TGTGCCAGCAGTGCCAGTGACACCCCTGAAGCTTTCTTT. It codes for CASSASDTPEAFF. The chain joins TRBV2 to TRBJ1-1; no definite D call. This CDR3 comprises 13 residues. V shed 4 bases and J shed 6 bases, with 12 bases lying between them. Germline V gene sequence: CDR1 SNHLY, CDR2 FYNNEI.

Written as DNA, the CDR3 is TGTGCCAGCTCGCCTAGGACTAGCGCCATCAACAATGAGCAGTTCTTC. Amino acid sequence: CASSPRTSAINNEQFF. The V gene is TRBV18, the J gene TRBJ2-1, with 9 nucleotides matching TRBD2. V lost 6 bases, J lost 5 bases, and 11 bases stayed unmatched. The CDR3 is 16 residues long. The germline gives CDR1 KGHSH, CDR2 LQKENI. Full variable domain (rest looked up from reference TRBV18 and TRBJ2-1): NAGVMQNPRHLVRRRGQEARLRCSPMKGHSHVYWYRQLPEEGLKFMVYLQKENIIDESGMPKERFSAEFPKEGPSILRIQQVVRGDSAAYFCASSPRTSAINNEQFFGPGTRLTVL.

CDR3 sequence: CASSYSIYTEAFF. CDR3 nucleotides: TGTGCCAGCAGTTACTCTATCTACACTGAAGCTTTCTTT. The chain links TRBV6-2 or TRBV6-3 to TRBJ1-1, with D unresolved. Germline assignment: CDR1 MNHEY and CDR2 SVGEGT. Trimming removed 0 bases at V and 3 bases at J, with 5 bases between. The CDR3 has 13 amino acids.

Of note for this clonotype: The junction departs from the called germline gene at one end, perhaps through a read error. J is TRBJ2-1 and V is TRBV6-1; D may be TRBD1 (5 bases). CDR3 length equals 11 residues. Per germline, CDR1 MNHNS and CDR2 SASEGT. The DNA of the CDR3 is TGTGCCAGCAGTGAACGAGCAGGGATGGTCTTC. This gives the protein CASSERAGMVF.

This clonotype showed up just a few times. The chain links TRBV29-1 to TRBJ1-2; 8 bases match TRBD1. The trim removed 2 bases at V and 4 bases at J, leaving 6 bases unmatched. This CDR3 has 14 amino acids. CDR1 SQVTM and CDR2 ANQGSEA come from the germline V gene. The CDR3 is CSVERAGGTYGYTF. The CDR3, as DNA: TGCAGCGTTGAAAGGGCAGGGGGCACCTATGGCTACACCTTC.

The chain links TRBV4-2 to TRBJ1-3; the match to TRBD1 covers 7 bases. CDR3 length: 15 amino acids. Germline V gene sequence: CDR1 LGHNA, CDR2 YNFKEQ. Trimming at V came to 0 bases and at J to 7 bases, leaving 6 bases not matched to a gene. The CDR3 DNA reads TGTGCCAGCAGCCAAGACAGGGAACAGGGGAACACCATATATTTT. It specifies CASSQDREQGNTIYF.

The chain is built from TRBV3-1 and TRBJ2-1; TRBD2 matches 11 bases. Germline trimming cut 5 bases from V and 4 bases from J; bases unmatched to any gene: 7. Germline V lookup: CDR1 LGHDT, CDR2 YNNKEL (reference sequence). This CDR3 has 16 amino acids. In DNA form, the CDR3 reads TGTGCCAGCAGCGCGCTAACTAGCGGGGGTTACAATGAGCAGTTCTTC. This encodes CASSALTSGGYNEQFF.

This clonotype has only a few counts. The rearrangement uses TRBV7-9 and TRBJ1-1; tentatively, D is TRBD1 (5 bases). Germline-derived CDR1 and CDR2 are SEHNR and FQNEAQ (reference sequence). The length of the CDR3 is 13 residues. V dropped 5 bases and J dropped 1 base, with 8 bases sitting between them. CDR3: CASSPGQNTEAFF. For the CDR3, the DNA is TGTGCCAGCAGCCCTGGACAGAACACTGAAGCTTTCTTT.

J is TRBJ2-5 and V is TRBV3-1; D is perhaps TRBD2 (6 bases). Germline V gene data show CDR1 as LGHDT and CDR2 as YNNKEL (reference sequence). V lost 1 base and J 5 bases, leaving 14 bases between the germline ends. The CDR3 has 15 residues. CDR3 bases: TGTGCCAGCAGCCAAGCCATAATAGCGGCTGAGACCCAGTACTTC. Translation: CASSQAIIAAETQYF.

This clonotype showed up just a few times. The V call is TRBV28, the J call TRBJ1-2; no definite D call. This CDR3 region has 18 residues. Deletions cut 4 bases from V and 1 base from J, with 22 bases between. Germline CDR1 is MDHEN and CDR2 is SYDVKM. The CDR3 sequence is CASSSSGVVATDNYGYTF. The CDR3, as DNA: TGTGCCAGCAGTTCCTCCGGGGTCGTAGCCACCGATAACTATGGCTACACCTTC.